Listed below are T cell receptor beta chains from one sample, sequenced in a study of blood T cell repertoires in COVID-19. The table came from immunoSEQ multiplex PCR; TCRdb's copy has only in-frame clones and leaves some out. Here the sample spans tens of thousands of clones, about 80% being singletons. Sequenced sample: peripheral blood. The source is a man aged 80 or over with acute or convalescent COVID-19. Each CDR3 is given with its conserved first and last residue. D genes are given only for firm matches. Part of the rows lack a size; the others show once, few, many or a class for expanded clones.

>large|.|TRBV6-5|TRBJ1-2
CASSYGSYGYTF
TGTGCCAGCAGTTACGGGAGCTATGGCTACACCTTC
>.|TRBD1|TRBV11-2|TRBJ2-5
CASSDGQGAQETQYF
TGTGCCAGCAGCGACGGACAGGGGGCGCAGGAGACCCAGTACTTC
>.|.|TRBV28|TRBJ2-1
CASSTPYNEQFF
TGTGCCAGCAGCACTCCCTACAATGAGCAGTTCTTC
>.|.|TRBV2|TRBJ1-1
CASSTGQNTEAFF
TGTGCCAGCAGTACGGGACAGAACACTGAAGCTTTCTTT
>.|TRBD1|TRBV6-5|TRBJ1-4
CASSYTAGGNNEKLFF
TGTGCCAGCAGTTACACGGCAGGGGGAAATAATGAAAAACTGTTTTTT
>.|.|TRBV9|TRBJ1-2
CASSVAGIDGYTF
TGTGCCAGCAGCGTAGCAGGGATAGATGGCTACACCTTC
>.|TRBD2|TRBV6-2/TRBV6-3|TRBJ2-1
CASSQRRTSGSVYNEQFF
TGTGCCAGCAGTCAAAGAAGGACTAGCGGGAGTGTGTACAATGAGCAGTTCTTC
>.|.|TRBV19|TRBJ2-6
CASSRTTGIGANVLTF
TGTGCCAGTAGTAGAACCACAGGGATCGGGGCCAACGTCCTGACTTTC
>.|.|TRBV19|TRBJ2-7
CASSIGGQSSYEQYF
TGTGCCAGTAGTATAGGAGGACAAAGCTCCTACGAGCAGTACTTC
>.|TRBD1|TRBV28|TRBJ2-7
CASSTTGYTYEQYF
TGTGCCAGCAGTACGACAGGGTACACCTACGAGCAGTACTTC
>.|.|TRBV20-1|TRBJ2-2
CSAPLSGELFF
TGCAGTGCTCCACTCTCCGGGGAGCTGTTTTTT
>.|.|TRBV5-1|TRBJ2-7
CASSSQGSEQYF
TGCGCCAGCAGCTCACAGGGCTCCGAGCAGTACTTC
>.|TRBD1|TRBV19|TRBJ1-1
CASSPRTGVDTEAFF
TGTGCCAGTAGCCCACGGACAGGGGTAGACACTGAAGCTTTCTTT
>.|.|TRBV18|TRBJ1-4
CASSERLRVKTNEKLFF
TGTGCCAGCTCAGAGAGACTTCGGGTTAAGACTAATGAAAAACTGTTTTTT
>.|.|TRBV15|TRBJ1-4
CATSRDREGEKLFF
TGTGCCACCAGCAGAGACAGGGAAGGTGAAAAACTGTTTTTT
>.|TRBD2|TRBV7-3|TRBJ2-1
CASSQHGTSGRDEQFF
TGTGCCAGCAGCCAACACGGGACTAGCGGGCGGGATGAGCAGTTCTTC
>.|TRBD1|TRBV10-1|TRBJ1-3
CASSAGGFSSGTIYF
TGCGCCAGCAGTGCAGGGGGGTTTTCTAGTGGGACCATATATTTT
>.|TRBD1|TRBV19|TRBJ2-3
CASSEQGSDTQYF
TGTGCCAGTAGTGAACAGGGGTCAGATACGCAGTATTTT
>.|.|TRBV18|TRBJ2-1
CASSPQFENEQFF
TGTGCCAGCTCACCACAGTTCGAGAATGAGCAGTTCTTC
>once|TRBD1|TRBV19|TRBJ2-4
CASSAQGADIQYF
TGTGCCAGTAGTGCCCAGGGGGCGGACATTCAGTACTTC
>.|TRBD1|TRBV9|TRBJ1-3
CASSVGTGSSGNTIYF
TGTGCCAGCAGCGTAGGGACAGGGAGCTCTGGAAACACCATATATTTT
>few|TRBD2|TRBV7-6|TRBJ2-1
CASSARSSGRVYNEQFF
TGTGCCAGCAGCGCCCGGAGTAGCGGGAGGGTTTACAATGAGCAGTTCTTC
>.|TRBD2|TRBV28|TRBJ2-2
CASSLEGSGSGNTGELFF
TGTGCCAGCAGTTTAGAAGGCAGCGGGAGTGGTAACACCGGGGAGCTGTTTTTT
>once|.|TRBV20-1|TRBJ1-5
CSASPDSGQPQHF
TGCAGTGCTAGTCCCGATAGCGGTCAGCCCCAGCATTTT